This TCR beta chain was retrieved from a study of shared clonotypes between healthy human individuals. Study findings and constraints: Shared across a few donors were about 4.8% of the naive CD4 clonotypes.

As regards this clone: Its specificity is unknown.

Clones were read by immunoSEQ multiplex PCR, and TCRdb kept only the in-frame ones, dropping some. The sample contains 650,000 to 700,000 clones, roughly 87% of which appear only once. Germline V gene lookup returns CDR1 MDHEN and CDR2 SYDVKM. Trimming shortened V by 5 bases and J by 6 bases, and 16 bases separated the two germline ends. This CDR3 has 15 amino acids. This chain connects TRBV28 to TRBJ2-2; D is unclear. The receptor's source is a man aged 18 to 29 in good health. Some clones in this sample may be carry-over from other donors' samples. Material for sequencing was memory CD8+ T cells from PBMCs. Subset indicated: CD45RO+ cells pooled with CCR7-negative TemRA cells. The CDR3 coding sequence is TGTGCCAGCAGTCACCTATACCCGGTCCCCGGGGAGCTGTTTTTT. Its translation: CASSHLYPVPGELFF.